The clone carrying this TCR beta chain was picked up a small number of times. Antigen: not known. cDNA carried unique molecular identifiers, and a universal primer site was added by template switching. A single record per CDR3 protein comes from TCRdb applying MiXCR to the 5' RACE reads. The table has approximately 680,000 distinct CDR3 sequences, about 7.6% seen once. This record comes from a study of identical twins. Study-level results: Among beta out-of-frame sequences, excess sharing between twins appeared weaker. Fewer insertions marked abundant cord blood beta clonotypes; young adult naive trended weakly, memory not at all. Because invariant MAIT and iNKT cells could be present, zero-insertion analyses could be partly confounded.

Germline V gene lookup returns CDR1 MDHEN and CDR2 SYDVKM. Trimming took 5 bases from V and 4 from J; bases not matched to a gene: 9. This CDR3 region has 15 residues. This sample was shared with a second study, whose subject was yellow fever vaccine responses in identical twins.

The chain carries TRBV28 and TRBJ2-7; TRBD2 agrees at 9 bases. The receptor's source is a woman between 18 and 29 years old in good health. The specimen was PBMCs. CDR3 sequence reads: CASSTSGTSLYEQYF. The DNA for the CDR3 is TGTGCCAGCAGTACATCCGGGACTAGCTTGTACGAGCAGTACTTC.